The 3 T cell receptor beta chains below were found in one sample sequenced in a study of beta chain features in type 1 diabetes. Every isolated RNA sample was fully reverse transcribed, so sequencing captured expressed TCRB transcripts. TCRdb's copy holds only in-frame clones and misses some; the assay was immunoSEQ multiplex PCR. The sample lists some 140,000 clones; 9.2% were seen once. The sample consisted of central memory CD4+ T cells from blood. The source of these receptors is a man in his late teens or twenties in good health.

The chain links TRBV25-1 to TRBJ1-4; TRBD1 matches at 9 bases. The length of the CDR3 is 16 residues. V lost 3 bases, J lost 6 bases, and 8 bases stayed unmatched. CDR1 and CDR2 from the germline V gene are MGHDK and SYGVNS. The CDR3: CASSDPTGGVYEKLFF. For the CDR3, the DNA is TGTGCCAGCAGTGACCCCACAGGGGGCGTGTATGAAAAACTGTTTTTT.

The rearrangement uses TRBV11-2 and TRBJ1-2; D may be TRBD1 (5 bases). V lost 0 bases, J lost 4 bases, and 9 bases lay in between. CDR3 length equals 14 residues. Germline V gives CDR1 SGHAT, CDR2 FQNNGV. This chain's CDR3 is CASSLDGRVYGYTF. The CDR3 DNA sequence: TGTGCCAGCAGCTTAGATGGCAGGGTCTATGGCTACACCTTC. The entire variable domain, with the rest obtained from reference TRBV11-2 and TRBJ1-2, is as follows: EAGVAQSPRYKIIEKRQSVAFWCNPISGHATLYWYQQILGQGPKLLIQFQNNGVVDDSQLPKDRFSAERLKGVDSTLKIQPAKLEDSAVYLCASSLDGRVYGYTFGSGTRLTVV.

The chain has TRBV30 and TRBJ2-5, with D perhaps TRBD1 (6 bases). The V gene lost 8 bases and the J gene lost 2 bases, with 12 bases spanning the gap. The germline V gene has CDR1 GTSNPN and CDR2 SVGIG (reference sequence). This CDR3 contains 12 residues. The CDR3 protein is CARSTGQETQYF. The DNA for the CDR3 is TGTGCCCGATCGACAGGTCAAGAGACCCAGTACTTC. Based on the CDR3 plus reference TRBV30 and TRBJ2-5, the full variable domain is SQTIHQWPATLVQPVGSPLSLECTVEGTSNPNLYWYRQAAGRGLQLLFYSVGIGQISSEVPQNLSASRPQDRQFILSSKKLLLSDSGFYLCARSTGQETQYFGPGTRLLVL.